This T cell receptor (beta chain) is from a study of blood T cells in healthy people across ages. Turning to this clonotype: What it binds is not known.

Looked up from germline, CDR1 is SNHLY and CDR2 is FYNNEI. V lost 4 bases and J lost 5, with 12 bases in between. CDR3 length equals 14 residues. Overall study findings and caveats: Expanded clonotype changes were possibly confounded by unknown donor CMV status.

Healthy Russian Caucasian donors spanned ages about 6 to 95 years. The authors extracted at least 5 micrograms of total RNA per sample. It was with a sample-barcoded 5' primer and a J-beta primer mix that a second PCR of roughly 6 to 12 cycles was run. Via MiXCR, TCRdb re-called the 5' RACE reads, giving one row per CDR3 protein. The data show 920,000 or so distinct CDR3 sequences, more than 35% seen once. The rearrangement joins TRBV2 to TRBJ1-5, with D maybe TRBD1 (6 bases). Sequencing was done on a sample of blood. The clonotype comes from an older woman in good health. The chain's CDR3 is CASSADRRDQPQHF. In DNA, the CDR3 is TGTGCCAGCAGTGCGGACAGAAGAGATCAGCCCCAGCATTTT.